The subject of this entry is one T cell receptor beta chain. The antigen is not known. This sample is part of a study of response to subunit inactivated influenza vaccine. Findings of the study overall: Authors suggested few new T cells are recruited by each seasonal influenza vaccination.

CDR1 is LNHNV, CDR2 YYDKDF, per germline (reference sequence). There are 16 residues in the CDR3. The junction had 9 bases not matched to a gene; V was cut back by 4 bases and J by 6 bases. One entry per CDR3 protein, called by TCRdb with MiXCR from the RT-PCR reads. The sample holds about 580,000 distinct CDR3 sequences, about 15% seen once. The chain is built from TRBV15 and TRBJ1-6; 7 nucleotides line up with TRBD1. The sample in question was PBMCs from blood, obtained 11 to 12 days after vaccination. The origin of this receptor is a man between 50 and 59 years old who received an inactivated influenza vaccine. The CDR3 loop reads CATSTLDRRPNSPLHF. CDR3 DNA sequence: TGTGCCACCAGCACATTGGACAGGCGTCCTAATTCACCCCTCCACTTT.